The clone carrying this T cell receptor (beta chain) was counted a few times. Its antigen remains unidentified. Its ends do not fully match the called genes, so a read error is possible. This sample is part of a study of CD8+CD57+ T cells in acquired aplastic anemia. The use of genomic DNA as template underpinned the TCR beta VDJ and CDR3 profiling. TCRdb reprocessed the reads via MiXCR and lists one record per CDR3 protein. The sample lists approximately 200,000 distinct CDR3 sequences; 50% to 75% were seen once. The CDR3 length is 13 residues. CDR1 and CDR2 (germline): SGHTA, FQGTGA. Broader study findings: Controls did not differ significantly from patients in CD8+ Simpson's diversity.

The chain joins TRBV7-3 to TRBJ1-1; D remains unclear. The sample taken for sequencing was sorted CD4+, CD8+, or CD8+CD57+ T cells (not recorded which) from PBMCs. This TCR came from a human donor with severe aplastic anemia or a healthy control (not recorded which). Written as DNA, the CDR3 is TGTGCCACCAGCGGGCAGCCGAACACTGAAGCTTTCTTT. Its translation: CATSGQPNTEAFF.